This T cell receptor (beta chain) stems from a study of OX40 agonist ivuxolimab in advanced cancers. Study results and caveats: Blood T cells, both CD4+ and CD8+, expanded clonally by week 6 at 0.1 to 3.0 mg/kg.

It was autoimmune disease history or systemic immunosuppression that excluded patients. Clones were read by immunoSEQ multiplex PCR, and TCRdb kept only the in-frame ones, dropping some. In the table there are 72,000 or so clones, nearly 90% of which are singletons. With regard to this clone: Antigen unknown.

Germline V lookup: CDR1 SGHNT, CDR2 YYREEE (reference sequence). This CDR3 comprises 17 residues. The V end lost 0 bases, the J end lost 1 base, and 15 bases lay between the germline ends. Sequencing used CD4+ or CD8+ T cells sorted from blood, obtained in a trial of the OX40 agonist ivuxolimab. The receptor comes from an adult with an advanced solid tumor such as melanoma, head and neck, liver or kidney cancer. This chain uses TRBV5-4 with TRBJ2-3, with D perhaps TRBD2 (6 bases). In DNA, the CDR3 is TGTGCCAGCAGCTTGGCTGTTCTGGGGGGTGGCACAGATACGCAGTATTTT. This sequence encodes CASSLAVLGGGTDTQYF.